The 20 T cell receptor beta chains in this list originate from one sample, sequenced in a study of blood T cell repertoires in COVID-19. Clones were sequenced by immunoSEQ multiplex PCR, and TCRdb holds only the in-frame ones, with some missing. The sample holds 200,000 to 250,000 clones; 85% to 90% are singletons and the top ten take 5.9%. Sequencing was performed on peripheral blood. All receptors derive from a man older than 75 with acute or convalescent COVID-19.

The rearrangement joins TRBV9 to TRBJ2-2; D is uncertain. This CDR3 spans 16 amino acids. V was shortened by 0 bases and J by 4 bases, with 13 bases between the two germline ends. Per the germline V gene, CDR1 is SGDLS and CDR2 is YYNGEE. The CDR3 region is CASSVALASPTGELFF. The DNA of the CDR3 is TGTGCCAGCAGCGTAGCACTTGCAAGCCCCACCGGGGAGCTGTTTTTT.

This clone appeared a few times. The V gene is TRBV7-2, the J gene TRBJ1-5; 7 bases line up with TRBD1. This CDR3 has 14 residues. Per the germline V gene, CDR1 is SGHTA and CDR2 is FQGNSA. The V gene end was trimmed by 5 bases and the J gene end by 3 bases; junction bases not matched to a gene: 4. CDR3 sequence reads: CASSPGQINQPQHF. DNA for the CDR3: TGTGCCAGCAGCCCGGGACAGATCAATCAGCCCCAGCATTTT. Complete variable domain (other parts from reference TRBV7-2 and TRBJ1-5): GAGVSQSPSNKVTEKGKDVELRCDPISGHTALYWYRQSLGQGLEFLIYFQGNSAPDKSGLPSDRFSAERTGGSVSTLTIQRTQQEDSAVYLCASSPGQINQPQHFGDGTRLSIL.

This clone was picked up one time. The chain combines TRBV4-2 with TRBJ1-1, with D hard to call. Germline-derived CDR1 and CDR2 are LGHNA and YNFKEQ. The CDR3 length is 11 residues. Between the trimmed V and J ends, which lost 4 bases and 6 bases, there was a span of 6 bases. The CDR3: CASSRLSEAFF. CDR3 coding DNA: TGTGCCAGCAGCCGACTATCTGAAGCTTTCTTT.

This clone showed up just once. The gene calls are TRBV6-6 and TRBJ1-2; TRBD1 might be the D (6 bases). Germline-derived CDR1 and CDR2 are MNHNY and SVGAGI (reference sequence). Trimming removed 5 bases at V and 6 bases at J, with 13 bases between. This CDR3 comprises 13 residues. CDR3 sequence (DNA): TGTGCCAGCAGTCCAACCGACAGGCATGGCTACACCTTC. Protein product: CASSPTDRHGYTF.

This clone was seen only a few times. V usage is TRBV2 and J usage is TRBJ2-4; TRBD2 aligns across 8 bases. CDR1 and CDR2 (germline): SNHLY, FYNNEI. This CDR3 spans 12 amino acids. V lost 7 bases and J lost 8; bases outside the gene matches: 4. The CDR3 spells CASTPGGDIQYF. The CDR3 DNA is TGTGCCAGCACTCCGGGAGGGGACATTCAGTACTTC.

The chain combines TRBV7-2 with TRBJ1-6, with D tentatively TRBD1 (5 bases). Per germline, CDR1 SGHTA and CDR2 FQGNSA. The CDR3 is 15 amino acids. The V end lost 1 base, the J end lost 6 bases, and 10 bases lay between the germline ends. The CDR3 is CASSLVGRANSPLHF. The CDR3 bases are TGTGCCAGCAGCTTAGTTGGCAGGGCTAATTCACCCCTCCACTTT.

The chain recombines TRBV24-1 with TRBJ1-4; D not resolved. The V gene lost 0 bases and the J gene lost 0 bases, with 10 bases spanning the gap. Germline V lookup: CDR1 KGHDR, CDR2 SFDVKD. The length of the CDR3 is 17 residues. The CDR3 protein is CATSDLTPGATNEKLFF. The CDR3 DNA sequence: TGTGCCACCAGTGATTTGACCCCAGGTGCAACTAATGAAAAACTGTTTTTT.

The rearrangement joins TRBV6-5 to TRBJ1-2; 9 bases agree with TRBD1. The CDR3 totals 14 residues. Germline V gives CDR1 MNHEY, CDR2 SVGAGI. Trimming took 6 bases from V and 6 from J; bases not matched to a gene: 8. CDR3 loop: CASSANRQGDGYTF. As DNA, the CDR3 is TGTGCCAGCAGCGCAAATCGACAGGGGGATGGCTACACCTTC.

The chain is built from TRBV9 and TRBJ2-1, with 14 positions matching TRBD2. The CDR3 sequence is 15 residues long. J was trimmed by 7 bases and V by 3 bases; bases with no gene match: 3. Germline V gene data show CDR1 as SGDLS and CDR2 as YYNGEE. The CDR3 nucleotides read TGTGCCAGCAGCGCGGGACTAGCGGGAGAAAATGAGCAGTTCTTC. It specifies CASSAGLAGENEQFF.

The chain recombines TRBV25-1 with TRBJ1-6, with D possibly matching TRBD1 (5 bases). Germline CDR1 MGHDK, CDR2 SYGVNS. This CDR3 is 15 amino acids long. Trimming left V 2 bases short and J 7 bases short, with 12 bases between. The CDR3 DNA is TGTGCCAGCAGTGAAACAGGTCTGAGGAATTCACCCCTCCACTTT. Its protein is CASSETGLRNSPLHF. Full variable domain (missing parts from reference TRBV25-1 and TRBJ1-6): EADIYQTPRYLVIGTGKKITLECSQTMGHDKMYWYQQDPGMELHLIHYSYGVNSTEKGDLSSESTVSRIRTEHFPLTLESARPSHTSQYLCASSETGLRNSPLHFGNGTRLTVT.

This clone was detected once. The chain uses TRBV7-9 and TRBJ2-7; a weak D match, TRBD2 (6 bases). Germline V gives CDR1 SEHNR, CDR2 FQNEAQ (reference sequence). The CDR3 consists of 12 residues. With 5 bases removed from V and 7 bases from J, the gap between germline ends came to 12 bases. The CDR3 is CASSPGTLEQYF. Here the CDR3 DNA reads TGTGCCAGCAGCCCCGGGACTTTAGAGCAGTACTTC.

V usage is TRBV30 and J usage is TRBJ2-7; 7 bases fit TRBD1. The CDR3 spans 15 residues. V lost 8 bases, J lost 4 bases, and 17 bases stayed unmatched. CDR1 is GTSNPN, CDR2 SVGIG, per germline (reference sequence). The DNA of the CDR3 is TGTGCCCCTGGTAAAGCCCAGGGACAGCCATACGAGCAGTACGTC. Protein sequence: CAPGKAQGQPYEQYV.

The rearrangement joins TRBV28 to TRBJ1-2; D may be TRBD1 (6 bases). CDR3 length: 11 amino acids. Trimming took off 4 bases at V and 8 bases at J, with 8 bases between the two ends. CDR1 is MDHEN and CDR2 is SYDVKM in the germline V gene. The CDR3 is CASSSGQGYTF. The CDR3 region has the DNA TGTGCCAGCAGTTCCGGACAGGGCTACACCTTC.

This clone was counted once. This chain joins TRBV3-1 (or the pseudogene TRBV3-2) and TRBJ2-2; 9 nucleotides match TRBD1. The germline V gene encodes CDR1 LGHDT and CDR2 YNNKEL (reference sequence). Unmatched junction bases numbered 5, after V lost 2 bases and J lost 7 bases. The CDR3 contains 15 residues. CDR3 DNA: TGTGCCAGCAGCCAAACAGGGGGCGCGATCGGGGAGCTGTTTTTT. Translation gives CASSQTGGAIGELFF.

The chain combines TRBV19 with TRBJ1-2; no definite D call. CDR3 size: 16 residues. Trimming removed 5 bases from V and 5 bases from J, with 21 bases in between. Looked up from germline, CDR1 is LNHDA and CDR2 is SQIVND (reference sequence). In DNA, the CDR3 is TGTGCCAGTAGTCTAAACGTCCCAGGCTCGGCGTATGGCTACACCTTC. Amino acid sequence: CASSLNVPGSAYGYTF.

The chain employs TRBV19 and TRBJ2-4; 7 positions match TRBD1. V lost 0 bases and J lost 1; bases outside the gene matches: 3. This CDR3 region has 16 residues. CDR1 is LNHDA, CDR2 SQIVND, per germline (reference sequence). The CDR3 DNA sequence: TGTGCCAGTAGTATAGATCTCAGGGGGGCCAAAAACATTCAGTACTTC. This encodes CASSIDLRGAKNIQYF.

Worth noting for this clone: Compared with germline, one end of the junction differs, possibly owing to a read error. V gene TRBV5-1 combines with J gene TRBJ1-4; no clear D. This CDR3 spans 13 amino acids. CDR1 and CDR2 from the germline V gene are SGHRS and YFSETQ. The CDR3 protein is CASRFGTNEKLFF. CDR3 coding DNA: TGCGCCAGCCGCTTCGGGACTAATGAAAAACTGTTTTTT.

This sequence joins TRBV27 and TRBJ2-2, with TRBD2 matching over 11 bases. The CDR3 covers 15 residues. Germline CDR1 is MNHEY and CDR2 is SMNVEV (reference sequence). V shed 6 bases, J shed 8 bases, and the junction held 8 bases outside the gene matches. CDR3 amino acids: CASRLAGVLSGELFF. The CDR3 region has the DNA TGTGCCAGCAGACTAGCGGGAGTTCTATCGGGGGAGCTGTTTTTT.

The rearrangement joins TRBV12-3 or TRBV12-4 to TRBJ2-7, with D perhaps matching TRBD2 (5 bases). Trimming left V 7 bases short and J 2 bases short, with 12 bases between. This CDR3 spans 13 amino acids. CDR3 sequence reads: CASTSSGTYEQYF. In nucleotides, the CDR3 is TGTGCCAGCACTTCCTCCGGGACCTACGAGCAGTACTTC.

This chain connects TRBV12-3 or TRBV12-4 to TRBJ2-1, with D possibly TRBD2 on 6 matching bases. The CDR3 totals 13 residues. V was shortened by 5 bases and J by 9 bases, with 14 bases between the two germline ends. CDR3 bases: TGTGCCAGCAGTCCTCTCCCCGGGGGTGAGCAGTTCTTC. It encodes CASSPLPGGEQFF.